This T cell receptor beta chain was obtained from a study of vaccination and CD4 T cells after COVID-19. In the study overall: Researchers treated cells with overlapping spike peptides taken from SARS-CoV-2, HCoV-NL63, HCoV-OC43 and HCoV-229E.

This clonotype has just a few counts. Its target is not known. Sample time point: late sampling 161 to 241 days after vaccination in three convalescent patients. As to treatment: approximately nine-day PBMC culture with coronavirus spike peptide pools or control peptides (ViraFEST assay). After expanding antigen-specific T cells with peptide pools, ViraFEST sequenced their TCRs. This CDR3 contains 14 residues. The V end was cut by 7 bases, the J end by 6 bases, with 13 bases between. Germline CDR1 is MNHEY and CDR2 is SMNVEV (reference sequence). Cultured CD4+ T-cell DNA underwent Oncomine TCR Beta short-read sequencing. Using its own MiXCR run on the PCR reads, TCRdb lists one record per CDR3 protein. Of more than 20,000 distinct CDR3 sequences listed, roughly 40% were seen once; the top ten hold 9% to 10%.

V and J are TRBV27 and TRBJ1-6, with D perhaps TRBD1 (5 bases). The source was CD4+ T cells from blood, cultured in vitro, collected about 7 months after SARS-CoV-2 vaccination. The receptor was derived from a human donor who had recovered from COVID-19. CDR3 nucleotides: TGTGCCAGCACGTTACGCGGGACTAATTCACCCCTCCACTTT. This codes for CASTLRGTNSPLHF.